This TCR beta chain was recovered during a study of blood T cell repertoires in COVID-19. Generated by immunoSEQ multiplex PCR, the TCRdb table keeps only in-frame clones and is missing some. The sample includes some 340,000 clones, 90% to 95% of them seen just once. Trimming shortened V by 4 bases and J by 5 bases, and 12 bases separated the two germline ends. The CDR3 is 13 amino acids. Germline CDR1 and CDR2: SGHRS and YFSETQ. Each exposed participant met a COVID-19 case in the 2 weeks preceding study entry. The specimen was PBMCs or T cells enriched from blood (not recorded which). This TCR was sampled from a woman in her 30s who had been exposed to COVID-19. J is TRBJ1-2 and V is TRBV5-1; D is possibly TRBD1 (5 bases). CDR3 nucleotide sequence: TGCGCCAGCAGCACGGGACTGGGGTATGGCTACACCTTC. Its protein product is CASSTGLGYGYTF.